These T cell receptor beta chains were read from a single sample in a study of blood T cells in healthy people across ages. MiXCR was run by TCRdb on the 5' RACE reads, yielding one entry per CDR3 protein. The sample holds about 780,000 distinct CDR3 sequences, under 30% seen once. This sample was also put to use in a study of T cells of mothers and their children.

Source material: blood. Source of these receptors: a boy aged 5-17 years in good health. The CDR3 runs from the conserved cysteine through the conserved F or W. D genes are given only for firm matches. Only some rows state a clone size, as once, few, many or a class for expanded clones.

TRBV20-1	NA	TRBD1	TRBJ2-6	TGCAGTGTGGGGACAGGGCTCCCTGGGGCCAACGTCCTGACTTTC	CSVGTGLPGANVLTF
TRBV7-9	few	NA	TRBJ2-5	TGTGCCAGCAGCCCAGGACTGTACCCAGAGACCCAGTACTTC	CASSPGLYPETQYF
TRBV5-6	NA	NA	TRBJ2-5	TGTGCCAGCAGCGACACCAGGGAGGGGGAGGCCCAGTACTTC	CASSDTREGEAQYF
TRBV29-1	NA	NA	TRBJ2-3	TGCAGCGTTGAGATAGGACAGAGGCAGTATTTT	CSVEIGQRQYF
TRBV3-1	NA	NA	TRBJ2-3	TGTGCCAGCAGCCCCATGGGAAGTACAGATACGCAGTATTTT	CASSPMGSTDTQYF
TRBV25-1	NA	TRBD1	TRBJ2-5	TGTGCCAGCAGTGAACCTTCCAGGGGGCCCCAAGAGACCCAGTACTTC	CASSEPSRGPQETQYF
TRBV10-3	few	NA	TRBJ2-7	TGTGCCATCAGTGAGTCGAGTCAGGGGGGGGCCTACGAGCAGTACTTC	CAISESSQGGAYEQYF
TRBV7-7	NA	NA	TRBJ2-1	TGTGCTAGCAGCTTAGCTATGGCGGGGGCCCCATACAATGAGCAGTTCTTC	CASSLAMAGAPYNEQFF
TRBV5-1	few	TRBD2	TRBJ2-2	TGCGCCAGCAGCATCGCCGGGACTACCTACACCGGGGAGCTGTTTTTT	CASSIAGTTYTGELFF
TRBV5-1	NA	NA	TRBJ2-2	TGCGCCAGCAGCTTGGCCTCCCCCGGGGAGCTGTTTTTT	CASSLASPGELFF
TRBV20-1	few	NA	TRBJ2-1	TGCAGTGCTAGAGCCCCACTTTACAATGAGCAGTTCTTC	CSARAPLYNEQFF
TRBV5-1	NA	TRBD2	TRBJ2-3	TGCGCCAGCAGCCCTAGCGGGGGGTGGGACACAGATACGCAGTATTTT	CASSPSGGWDTDTQYF
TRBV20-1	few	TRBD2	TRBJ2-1	TGCAGTGCTAGAGCCAAGCGGGGGGGTTACAATGAGCAGTTCTTC	CSARAKRGGYNEQFF
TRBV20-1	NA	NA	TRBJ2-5	TGCAGTGCTAGGGGATTGGGCGTGTCAGGGCCAGAGACCCAGTACTTC	CSARGLGVSGPETQYF
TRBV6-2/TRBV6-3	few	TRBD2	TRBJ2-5	TGTGCCAGCAGTTACTCAAAGCGGGGGGATCAAGAGACCCAGTACTTC	CASSYSKRGDQETQYF
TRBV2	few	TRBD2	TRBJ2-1	TGTGCCAGCAGTTCGGGAACTAGCGGGGGGGCCGGTGAGCAGTTCTTC	CASSSGTSGGAGEQFF
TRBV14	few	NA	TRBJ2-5	TGTGCCAGCAGCCATTCCCGCCTAGCGGAGACCCAGTACTTC	CASSHSRLAETQYF
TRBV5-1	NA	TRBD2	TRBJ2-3	TGCGCCAGCAGCCCCCCGAGCGGGGGGGTTACGGGTAGTGCGCAGTATTTT	CASSPPSGGVTGSAQYF
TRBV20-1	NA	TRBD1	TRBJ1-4	TGCAGTGCCGGCTGGGACAGGCGTACTCGGGATGAAAAACTGTTTTTT	CSAGWDRRTRDEKLFF
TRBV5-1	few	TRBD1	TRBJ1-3	TGCGCCAGCAGTTCCGACAGGGCTGGAAACACCATATATTTT	CASSSDRAGNTIYF
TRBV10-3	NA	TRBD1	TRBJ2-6	TGTGCCATCAGAGGGGACAGACCCTCTGGGGCCAACGTCCTGACTTTC	CAIRGDRPSGANVLTF
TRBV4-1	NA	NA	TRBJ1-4	TGCGCCAGCAGCCAAGAGTACGGGGTTGAAAAACTGTTTTTT	CASSQEYGVEKLFF
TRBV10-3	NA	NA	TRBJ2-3	TGTGCCATCAGGGAGGGGGAGACAGATACGCAGTATTTT	CAIREGETDTQYF
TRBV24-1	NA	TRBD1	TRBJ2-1	TGTGCCACCAGTGATACTGACAGGGCCTATGAGCAGTTCTTC	CATSDTDRAYEQFF
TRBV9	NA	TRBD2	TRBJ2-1	TGTGCCAGCAGCGTTAGCGGGACTGCCTACAATGAGCAGTTCTTC	CASSVSGTAYNEQFF
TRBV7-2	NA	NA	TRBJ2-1	TGTGCCAGCAGCTTTGAGCTCAATGAGCAGTTCTTC	CASSFELNEQFF
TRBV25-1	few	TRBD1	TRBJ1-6	TGTGCCAGCAGTGAGGTCGGACAGGGTGGTAATTCACCCCTCCACTTT	CASSEVGQGGNSPLHF
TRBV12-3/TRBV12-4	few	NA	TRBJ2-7	TGTGCCAGCAGTTTATCAGAGAACCCCTACGAGCAGTACTTC	CASSLSENPYEQYF
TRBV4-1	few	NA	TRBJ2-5	TGCGCCAGCAGCCAACCGGGGGTTAGAGAGACCCAGTACTTC	CASSQPGVRETQYF
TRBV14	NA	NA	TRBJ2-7	TGTGCCAGCAGCCAAGATGGGATAACGTCGTCCTACGAGCAGTACTTC	CASSQDGITSSYEQYF
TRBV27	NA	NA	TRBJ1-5	TGTGCCAGCAGTGCGGGGGCGTTGGGGCAGCCCCAGCATTTT	CASSAGALGQPQHF
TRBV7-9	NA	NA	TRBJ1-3	TGTGCCAGCAGCTCAGGGATTTACTCTGGAAACACCATATATTTT	CASSSGIYSGNTIYF
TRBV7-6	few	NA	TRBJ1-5	TGTGCCAGCAGCTTAGGATCAGGGGCTGGAAGGCCCCAGCATTTT	CASSLGSGAGRPQHF
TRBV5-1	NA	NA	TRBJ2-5	TGCGCCAGCAGCTTGAAGTTTTTCCAAGAGACCCAGTACTTC	CASSLKFFQETQYF
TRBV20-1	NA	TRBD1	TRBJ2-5	TGCAGTGCAACGAGGGACAGCGAGACCCAGTACTTC	CSATRDSETQYF
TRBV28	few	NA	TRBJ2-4	TGTGCCAGCAGTTTCTCGGCCAAAAACATTCAGTACTTC	CASSFSAKNIQYF
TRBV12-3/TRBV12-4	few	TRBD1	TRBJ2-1	TGTGCCAGCAGTCCCGAGACAGGGAGCTCCTACAATGAGCAGTTCTTC	CASSPETGSSYNEQFF